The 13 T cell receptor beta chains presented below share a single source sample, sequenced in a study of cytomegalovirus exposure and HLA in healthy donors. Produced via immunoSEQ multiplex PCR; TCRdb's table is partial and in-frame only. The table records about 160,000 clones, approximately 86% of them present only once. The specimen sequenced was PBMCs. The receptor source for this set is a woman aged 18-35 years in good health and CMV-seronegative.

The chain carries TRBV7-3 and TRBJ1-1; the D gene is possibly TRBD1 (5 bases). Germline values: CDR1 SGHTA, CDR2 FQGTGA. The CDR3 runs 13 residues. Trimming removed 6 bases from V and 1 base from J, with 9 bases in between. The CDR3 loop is CASRGLKNTEAFF. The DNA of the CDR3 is TGTGCCAGCAGGGGACTGAAGAACACTGAAGCTTTCTTT.

The CDR3 sequence: CASSREQGGNYGYTF. For the CDR3, the DNA is TGTGCCAGCAGCCGAGAACAGGGGGGTAACTATGGCTACACCTTC. The chain is built from TRBV6-1 and TRBJ1-2, with 8 bases that match TRBD1. V was pared by 6 bases and J by 1 base, with 7 bases of the junction left unmatched. The CDR3 spans 15 residues. The germline gives CDR1 MNHNS, CDR2 SASEGT.

DNA for the CDR3: TGTGCCAGCAGCACGAGGGACTACCTGCAGCAGCAGTTCTTC. Translating gives CASSTRDYLQQQFF. The rearrangement links TRBV5-4 to TRBJ2-1, with 7 bases identical to TRBD2. CDR1 and CDR2 (germline): SGHNT, YYREEE (reference sequence). This CDR3 spans 14 amino acids. V was clipped by 4 bases and J by 11 bases; unmatched bases: 12.

CDR3 in DNA: TGTGCCAGCACCCCTATCAAGGATGCGGGCTACGAGCAGTACTTC. Translating gives CASTPIKDAGYEQYF. The V gene is TRBV6-4, the J gene TRBJ2-7; a weak D match, TRBD2 (5 bases). The germline V and J ends were trimmed by 7 bases and 3 bases, with 19 bases remaining between them. Germline assignment: CDR1 MRHNA and CDR2 SNTAGT. The CDR3 length is 15 residues.

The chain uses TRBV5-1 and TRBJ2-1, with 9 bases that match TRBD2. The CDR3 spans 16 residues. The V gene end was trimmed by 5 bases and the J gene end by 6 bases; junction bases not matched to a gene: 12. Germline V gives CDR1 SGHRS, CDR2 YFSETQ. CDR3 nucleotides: TGCGCCAGCAGTTTCCCGGCTAGCGGGGACCCCAATGAGCAGTTCTTC. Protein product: CASSFPASGDPNEQFF.

The CDR3 reads CASSERGLGQPQHF. The CDR3 coding sequence is TGTGCCAGCAGCGAGAGGGGGCTGGGACAGCCCCAGCATTTT. This rearrangement joins TRBV14 to TRBJ1-5, with 7 bases fitting TRBD1. The length of the CDR3 is 14 residues. Germline values: CDR1 SGHDN, CDR2 FVKESK. Losses at the gene ends were 5 bases for V and 7 bases for J; bases not matched to a gene: 8.

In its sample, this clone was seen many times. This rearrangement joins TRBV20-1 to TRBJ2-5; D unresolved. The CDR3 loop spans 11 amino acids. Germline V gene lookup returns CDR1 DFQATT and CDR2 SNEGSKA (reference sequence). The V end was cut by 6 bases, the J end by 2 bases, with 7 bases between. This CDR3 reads CSARRQETQYF. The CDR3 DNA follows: TGCAGTGCGAGGCGTCAAGAGACCCAGTACTTC.

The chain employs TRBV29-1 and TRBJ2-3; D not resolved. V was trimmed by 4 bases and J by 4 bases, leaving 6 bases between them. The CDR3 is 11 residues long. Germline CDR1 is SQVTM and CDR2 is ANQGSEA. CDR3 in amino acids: CSVGSPDTQYF. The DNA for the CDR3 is TGCAGCGTTGGTAGCCCAGATACGCAGTATTTT.

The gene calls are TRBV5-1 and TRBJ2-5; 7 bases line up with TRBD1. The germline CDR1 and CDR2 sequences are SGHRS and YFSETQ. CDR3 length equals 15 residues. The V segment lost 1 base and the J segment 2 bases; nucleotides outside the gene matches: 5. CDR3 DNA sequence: TGCGCCAGCAGCTTGCCCGGGACAGCTCAAGAGACCCAGTACTTC. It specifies CASSLPGTAQETQYF.

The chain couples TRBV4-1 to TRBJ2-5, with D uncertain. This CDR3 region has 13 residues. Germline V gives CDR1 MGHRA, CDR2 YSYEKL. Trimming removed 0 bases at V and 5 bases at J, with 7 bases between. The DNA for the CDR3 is TGCGCCAGCAGCCAAGATCCGTCGGAGACCCAGTACTTC. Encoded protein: CASSQDPSETQYF.

The CDR3 sequence is CASSQGSSEAFF. The CDR3 nucleotides are TGCGCCAGCAGTCAGGGGAGTTCTGAAGCTTTCTTT. The chain combines TRBV10-2 with TRBJ1-1, with D possibly being TRBD1 (6 bases). V gave up 5 bases and J gave up 6 bases, with 10 bases separating them. Germline CDR1 is WSHSY and CDR2 is SAAADI. This CDR3 contains 12 residues.

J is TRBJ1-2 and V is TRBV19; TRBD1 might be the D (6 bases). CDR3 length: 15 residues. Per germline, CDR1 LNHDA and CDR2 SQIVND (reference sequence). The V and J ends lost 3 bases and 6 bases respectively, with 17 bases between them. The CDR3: CASSISGGLWDGYTF. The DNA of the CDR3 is TGTGCCAGTAGTATTTCGGGGGGCCTCTGGGATGGCTACACCTTC.

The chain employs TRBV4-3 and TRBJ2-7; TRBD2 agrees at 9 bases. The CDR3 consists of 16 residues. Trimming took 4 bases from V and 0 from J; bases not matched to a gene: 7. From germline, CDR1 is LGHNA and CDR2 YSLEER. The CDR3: CASSLQREASSYEQYF. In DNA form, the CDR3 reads TGCGCCAGCAGCCTTCAGCGGGAGGCGAGCTCCTACGAGCAGTACTTC.